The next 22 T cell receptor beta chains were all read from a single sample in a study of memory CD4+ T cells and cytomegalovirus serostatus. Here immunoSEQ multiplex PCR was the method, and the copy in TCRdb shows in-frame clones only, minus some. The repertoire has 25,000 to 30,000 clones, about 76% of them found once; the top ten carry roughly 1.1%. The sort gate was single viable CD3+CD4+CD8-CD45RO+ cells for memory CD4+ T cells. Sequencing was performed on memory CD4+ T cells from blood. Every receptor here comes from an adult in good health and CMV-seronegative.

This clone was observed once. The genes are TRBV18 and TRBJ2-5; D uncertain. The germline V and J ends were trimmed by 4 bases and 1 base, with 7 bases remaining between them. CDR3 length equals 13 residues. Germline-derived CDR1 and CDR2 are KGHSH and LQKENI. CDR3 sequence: CASSRTSQETQYF. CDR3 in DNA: TGTGCCAGCTCACGGACCAGCCAAGAGACCCAGTACTTC.

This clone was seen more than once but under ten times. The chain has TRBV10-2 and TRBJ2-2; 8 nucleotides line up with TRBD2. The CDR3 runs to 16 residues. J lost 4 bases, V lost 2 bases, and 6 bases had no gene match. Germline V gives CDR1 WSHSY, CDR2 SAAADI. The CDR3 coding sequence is TGCGCCAGCAGTGAGATGGGACTAGGGATCACCGGGGAGCTGTTTTTT. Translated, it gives CASSEMGLGITGELFF.

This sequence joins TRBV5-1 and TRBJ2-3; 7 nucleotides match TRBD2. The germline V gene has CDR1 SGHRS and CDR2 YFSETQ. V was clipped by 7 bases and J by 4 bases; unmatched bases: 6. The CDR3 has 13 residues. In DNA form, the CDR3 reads TGCGCCAGCGGGAGGGCACTCGCAGATACGCAGTATTTT. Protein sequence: CASGRALADTQYF.

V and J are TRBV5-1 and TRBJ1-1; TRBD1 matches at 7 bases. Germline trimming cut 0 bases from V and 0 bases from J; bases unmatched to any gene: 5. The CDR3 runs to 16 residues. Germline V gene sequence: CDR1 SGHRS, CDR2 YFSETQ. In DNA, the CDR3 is TGCGCCAGCAGCTTGGCGGGACAGTCTATGAACACTGAAGCTTTCTTT. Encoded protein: CASSLAGQSMNTEAFF.

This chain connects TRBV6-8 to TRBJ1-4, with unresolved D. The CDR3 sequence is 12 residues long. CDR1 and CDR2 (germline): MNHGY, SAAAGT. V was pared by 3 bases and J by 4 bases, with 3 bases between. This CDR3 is CASSYDNEKLFF. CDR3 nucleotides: TGTGCCAGCAGTTATGATAATGAAAAACTGTTTTTT.

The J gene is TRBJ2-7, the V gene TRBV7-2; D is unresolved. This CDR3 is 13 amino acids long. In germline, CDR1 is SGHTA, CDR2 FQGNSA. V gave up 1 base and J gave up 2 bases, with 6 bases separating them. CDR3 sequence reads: CASSLGVTYEQYF. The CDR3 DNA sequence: TGTGCCAGCAGCTTAGGCGTTACCTACGAGCAGTACTTC.

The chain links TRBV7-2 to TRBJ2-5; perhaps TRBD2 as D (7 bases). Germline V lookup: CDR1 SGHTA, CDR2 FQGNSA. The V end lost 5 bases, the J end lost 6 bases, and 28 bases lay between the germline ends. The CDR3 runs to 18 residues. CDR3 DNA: TGTGCCAGCAGCCAAAGGATAGGGGGGGGGCCTCTCCTTAAGACCCAGTACTTC. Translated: CASSQRIGGGPLLKTQYF.

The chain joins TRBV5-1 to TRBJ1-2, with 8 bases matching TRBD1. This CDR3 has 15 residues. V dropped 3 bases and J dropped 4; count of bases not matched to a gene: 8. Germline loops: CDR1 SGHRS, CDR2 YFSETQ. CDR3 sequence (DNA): TGCGCCAGCAGCTCCCAACCAGGGGGCGGCTATGGCTACACCTTC. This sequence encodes CASSSQPGGGYGYTF.

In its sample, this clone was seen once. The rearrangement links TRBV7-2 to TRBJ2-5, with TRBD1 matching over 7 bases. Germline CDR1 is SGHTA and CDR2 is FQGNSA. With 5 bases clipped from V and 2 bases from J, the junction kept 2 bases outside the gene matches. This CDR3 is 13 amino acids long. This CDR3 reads CASSRGQQETQYF. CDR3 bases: TGTGCCAGCAGCCGGGGACAGCAAGAGACCCAGTACTTC.

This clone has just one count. CDR3 region: CASSSFTGTNFPEQFF. The CDR3 DNA follows: TGCGCCAGCAGCTCCTTTACCGGGACTAACTTTCCCGAGCAGTTCTTC. J is TRBJ2-1 and V is TRBV5-1; TRBD2 aligns across 7 bases. CDR3 length equals 16 residues. The germline gives CDR1 SGHRS, CDR2 YFSETQ. The J segment lost 10 bases and the V segment lost 3 bases, leaving 16 bases of the junction unmatched.

This CDR3 is CASSIPDREQYF. The CDR3 DNA reads TGTGCCAGTAGTATTCCGGACAGGGAGCAGTACTTC. The chain employs TRBV19 and TRBJ2-7; 7 bases match TRBD1. Trimming removed 3 bases from V and 7 bases from J; junction bases left unmatched: 3. Germline V lookup: CDR1 LNHDA, CDR2 SQIVND (reference sequence). The CDR3 sequence is 12 residues long. Looking up the rest from reference TRBV19 and TRBJ2-7 gives the full variable domain: DGGITQSPKYLFRKEGQNVTLSCEQNLNHDAMYWYRQDPGQGLRLIYYSQIVNDFQKGDIAEGYSVSREKKESFPLTVTSAQKNPTAFYLCASSIPDREQYFGPGTRLTVT.

For the CDR3, the DNA is TGTGCCAGCAGCTTAGGGGCTAGCCCTCAAGAGACCCAGTACTTC. This codes for CASSLGASPQETQYF. This sequence joins TRBV7-6 and TRBJ2-5; D possibly corresponds to TRBD2 (5 bases). The germline V and J ends were trimmed by 1 base and 2 bases, with 11 bases remaining between them. This CDR3 spans 15 amino acids. Looked up from germline, CDR1 is SGHVS and CDR2 is FNYEAQ.

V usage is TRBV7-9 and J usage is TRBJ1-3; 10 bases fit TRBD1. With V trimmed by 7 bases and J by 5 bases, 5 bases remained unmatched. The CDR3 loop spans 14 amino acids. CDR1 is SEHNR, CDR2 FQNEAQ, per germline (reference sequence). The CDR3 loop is CASKQTGGRNTIYF. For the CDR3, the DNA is TGTGCCAGCAAGCAGACAGGGGGCAGAAACACCATATATTTT.

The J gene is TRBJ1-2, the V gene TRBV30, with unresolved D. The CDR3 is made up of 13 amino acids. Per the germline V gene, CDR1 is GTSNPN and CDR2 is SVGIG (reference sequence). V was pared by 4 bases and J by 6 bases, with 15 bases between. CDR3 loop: CAWTQISEDGYTF. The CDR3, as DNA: TGTGCCTGGACGCAGATAAGTGAGGATGGCTACACCTTC.

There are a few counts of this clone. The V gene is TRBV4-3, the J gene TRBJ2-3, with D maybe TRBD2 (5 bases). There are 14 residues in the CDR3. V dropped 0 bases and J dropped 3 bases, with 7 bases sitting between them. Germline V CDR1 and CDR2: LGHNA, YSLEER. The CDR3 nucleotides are TGCGCCAGCAGCCAAGAAACGGGGACAGATACGCAGTATTTT. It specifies CASSQETGTDTQYF.

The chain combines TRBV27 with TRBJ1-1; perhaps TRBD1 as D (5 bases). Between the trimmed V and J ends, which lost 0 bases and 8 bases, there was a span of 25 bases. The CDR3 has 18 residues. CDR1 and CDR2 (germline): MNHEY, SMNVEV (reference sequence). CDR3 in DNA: TGTGCCAGCAGTTTATCGGTCAGGGTTGGTACCTCTGAACCGGAAGCTTTCTTT. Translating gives CASSLSVRVGTSEPEAFF.

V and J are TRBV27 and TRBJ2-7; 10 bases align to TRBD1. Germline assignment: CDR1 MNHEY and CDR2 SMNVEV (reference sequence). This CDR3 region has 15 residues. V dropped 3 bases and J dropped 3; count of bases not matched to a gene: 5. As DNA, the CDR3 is TGTGCCAGCAGTTTCACCGGGACAGGGGTCTACGAGCAGTACTTC. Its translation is CASSFTGTGVYEQYF.

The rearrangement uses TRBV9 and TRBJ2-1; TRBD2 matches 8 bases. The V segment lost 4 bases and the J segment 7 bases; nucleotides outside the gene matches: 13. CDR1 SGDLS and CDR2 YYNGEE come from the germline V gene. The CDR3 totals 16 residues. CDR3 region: CASSPGRLAGKNEQFF. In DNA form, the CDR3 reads TGTGCCAGCAGCCCCGGAAGGCTAGCGGGTAAAAATGAGCAGTTCTTC.

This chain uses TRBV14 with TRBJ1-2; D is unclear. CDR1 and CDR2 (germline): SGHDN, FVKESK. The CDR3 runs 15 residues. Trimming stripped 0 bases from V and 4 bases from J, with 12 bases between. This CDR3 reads CASSQDLGPSYGYTF. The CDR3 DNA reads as TGTGCCAGCAGCCAAGATCTAGGGCCGAGCTATGGCTACACCTTC.

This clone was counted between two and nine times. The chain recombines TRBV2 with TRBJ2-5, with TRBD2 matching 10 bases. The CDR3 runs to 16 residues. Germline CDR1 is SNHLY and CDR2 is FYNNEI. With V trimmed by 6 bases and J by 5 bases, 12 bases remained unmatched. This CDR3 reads CASRSHSSGGGETQYF. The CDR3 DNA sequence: TGTGCCAGCAGATCCCACTCTAGCGGGGGAGGGGAGACCCAGTACTTC.

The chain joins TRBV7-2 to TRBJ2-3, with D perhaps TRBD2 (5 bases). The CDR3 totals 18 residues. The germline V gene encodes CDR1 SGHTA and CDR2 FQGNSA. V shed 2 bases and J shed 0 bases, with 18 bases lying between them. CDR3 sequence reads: CASSLNWRLDPSTDTQYF. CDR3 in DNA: TGTGCCAGCAGCTTAAATTGGAGGTTAGACCCGAGCACAGATACGCAGTATTTT.

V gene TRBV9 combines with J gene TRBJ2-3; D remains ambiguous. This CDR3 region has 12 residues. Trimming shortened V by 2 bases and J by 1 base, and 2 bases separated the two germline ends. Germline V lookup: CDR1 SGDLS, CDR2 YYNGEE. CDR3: CASSVGTDTQYF. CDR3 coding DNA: TGTGCCAGCAGCGTCGGCACAGATACGCAGTATTTT.